These 27 T cell receptor beta chains were sequenced from one sample in a study of cytomegalovirus exposure and HLA in healthy donors. Primers included in the PCR were 60 Vbeta and 13 Jbeta primers. Profiled with immunoSEQ multiplex PCR; TCRdb holds only in-frame clones, not every one. The repertoire has around 170,000 clones, approximately 80% of them found once; the top ten carry approximately 1.5%. Sequenced sample: PBMCs. Receptors originate from a woman aged 18 to 35 in good health and CMV-seronegative.

J is TRBJ1-1 and V is TRBV6-1, with D unresolved. From germline, CDR1 is MNHNS and CDR2 SASEGT. The CDR3 is 11 amino acids. V lost 7 bases to trimming and J lost 8 bases, with 11 bases between them. The CDR3 bases are TGTGCCAGCATCAGAAACGGGGAAGCTTTCTTT. This encodes CASIRNGEAFF.

The V and J genes are TRBV2 and TRBJ1-3, with TRBD1 matching 9 bases. The CDR3 is 18 amino acids. The germline V gene has CDR1 SNHLY and CDR2 FYNNEI. Unmatched junction bases numbered 10, after V lost 2 bases and J lost 2 bases. The CDR3 DNA is TGTGCCAGCAGTGAACCGGGACAGGGCGGGCGGGCTGGAAACACCATATATTTT. This sequence encodes CASSEPGQGGRAGNTIYF.

This clone was picked up one time. J is TRBJ2-6 and V is TRBV27; D might be TRBD2 (6 bases). This CDR3 region has 18 residues. The germline V gene encodes CDR1 MNHEY and CDR2 SMNVEV (reference sequence). The ends were cut back, 7 bases at V and 0 bases at J, with 19 bases in the middle. The CDR3 bases are TGTGCCAGCACCCTGCGGGGTATCGGTCTCTCTGGGGCCAACGTCCTGACTTTC. Translating gives CASTLRGIGLSGANVLTF.

In the case of this clone: One end of the junction fails to match germline, which may point to a read error. CDR3 nucleotides: TGTGCTAGCAGCTCCGGGTCTAGCGGGGGGACTCAGCCTTTCTCCTACAATGAGCAGTTCTTC. The encoded protein is CASSSGSSGGTQPFSYNEQFF. The chain links TRBV7-7 to TRBJ2-1, with 11 bases that match TRBD2. Germline CDR1 and CDR2: SSHAT and FNYEAQ (reference sequence). The CDR3 is 21 amino acids.

The chain recombines TRBV28 with TRBJ2-5; 7 positions agree with TRBD1. The J call may be wrong; the DNA end is better matched by TRBJ2-7. The CDR3 has 15 amino acids. CDR1 and CDR2 (germline): MDHEN, SYDVKM. The CDR3 reads CASSLGDRVWNEQYF. The CDR3, as DNA: TGTGCCAGCAGTTTAGGAGACAGGGTCTGGAACGAGCAGTACTTC.

This clone has just one count. V and J are TRBV9 and TRBJ2-3; the match to TRBD1 covers 9 bases. The germline CDR1 and CDR2 sequences are SGDLS and YYNGEE. Trimming at V came to 3 bases and at J to 4 bases, leaving 6 bases not matched to a gene. This CDR3 comprises 15 residues. CDR3 nucleotide sequence: TGTGCCAGCAGCGCGGGACAGGGCGTCGCAGATACGCAGTATTTT. As protein: CASSAGQGVADTQYF.

This clone was recorded only once. The V gene is TRBV7-8, the J gene TRBJ1-5, with no clear D. Germline CDR1 reads SGHVS; CDR2 reads FQNEAQ. Trimming left V 0 bases short and J 0 bases short, with 15 bases between. The CDR3 is 18 amino acids. The CDR3 DNA reads as TGTGCCAGCAGCTTAGCATTGAGGGTACTGGATAGCAATCAGCCCCAGCATTTT. Translated: CASSLALRVLDSNQPQHF. The variable domain in full, completed from reference TRBV7-8 and TRBJ1-5, reads GAGVSQSPRYKVAKRGQDVALRCDPISGHVSLFWYQQALGQGPEFLTYFQNEAQLDKSGLPSDRFFAERPEGSVSTLKIQRTQQEDSAVYLCASSLALRVLDSNQPQHFGDGTRLSIL.

The genes are TRBV30 and TRBJ2-1; 10 positions agree with TRBD2. This CDR3 has 13 amino acids. CDR1 and CDR2 (germline): GTSNPN, SVGIG (reference sequence). V was clipped by 2 bases and J by 12 bases; unmatched bases: 7. The CDR3 reads CAWSRLAGVGQFF. In DNA, the CDR3 is TGTGCCTGGAGTAGGCTAGCGGGGGTGGGGCAGTTCTTC.

This rearrangement joins TRBV7-8 to TRBJ1-2; D unclear. Germline V lookup: CDR1 SGHVS, CDR2 FQNEAQ. The CDR3 contains 14 residues. V was shortened by 2 bases and J by 2 bases, with 9 bases between the two germline ends. This CDR3 is CASSLNLLNYGYTF. The CDR3 region has the DNA TGTGCCAGCAGCTTAAATCTACTAAACTATGGCTACACCTTC.

The CDR3 coding sequence is TGTGCCAGCTCCAGGACTAGCGGGGTCACAGATACGCAGTATTTT. It specifies CASSRTSGVTDTQYF. The chain links TRBV18 to TRBJ2-3, with 12 nucleotides matching TRBD2. Germline V gives CDR1 KGHSH, CDR2 LQKENI. The CDR3 consists of 15 residues. V lost 6 bases, J lost 2 bases, and 3 bases stayed unmatched.

The V call is TRBV2, the J call TRBJ2-1; TRBD2 matches 7 bases. V shed 6 bases, J shed 2 bases, and the junction held 7 bases outside the gene matches. The CDR3 runs 15 residues. Germline assignment: CDR1 SNHLY and CDR2 FYNNEI. DNA of the CDR3: TGTGCCAGCAGCGGACTAGGTCTCACCTACAATGAGCAGTTCTTC. This codes for CASSGLGLTYNEQFF.

The CDR3 sequence is CASSEALRVMNTEAFF. The CDR3 DNA reads as TGTGCCAGCAGTGAAGCGCTTCGAGTGATGAACACTGAAGCTTTCTTT. This rearrangement joins TRBV2 to TRBJ1-1, with D unresolved. The germline V gene encodes CDR1 SNHLY and CDR2 FYNNEI. The CDR3 totals 16 residues. V was trimmed by 0 bases and J by 0 bases, leaving 11 bases between them.

The genes are TRBV11-2 and TRBJ2-7; 9 positions agree with TRBD1. V lost 7 bases to trimming and J lost 3 bases; unmatched junction nucleotides: 7. The germline gives CDR1 SGHAT, CDR2 FQNNGV. The CDR3 sequence is 14 residues long. The CDR3 protein is CASTPGTGFYEQYF. The CDR3 DNA sequence: TGTGCCAGCACGCCCGGGACAGGGTTCTACGAGCAGTACTTC.

This chain joins TRBV18 and TRBJ2-5, with TRBD1 as a possible D gene (5 bases). V was trimmed by 0 bases and J by 5 bases, leaving 13 bases between them. Looked up from germline, CDR1 is KGHSH and CDR2 is LQKENI. CDR3 length equals 15 residues. CDR3 protein: CASSPPGRAGETQYF. CDR3 bases: TGTGCCAGCTCACCACCTGGAAGGGCAGGGGAGACCCAGTACTTC. The variable domain in full, with the rest retrieved from reference TRBV18 and TRBJ2-5, is NAGVMQNPRHLVRRRGQEARLRCSPMKGHSHVYWYRQLPEEGLKFMVYLQKENIIDESGMPKERFSAEFPKEGPSILRIQQVVRGDSAAYFCASSPPGRAGETQYFGPGTRLLVL.

This chain links TRBV5-1 with TRBJ2-3; 10 bases align to TRBD2. CDR1 and CDR2 from the germline V gene are SGHRS and YFSETQ. The CDR3 sequence is 16 residues long. J was trimmed by 1 base and V by 2 bases; bases with no gene match: 4. CDR3 sequence: CASSFPLAGGTDTQYF. For the CDR3, the DNA is TGCGCCAGCAGCTTCCCCCTAGCGGGGGGCACAGATACGCAGTATTTT.

About this clone itself: A read error may account for a junction end that differs from germline. At the DNA level, this CDR3 is encoded by other sequences in the same sample as well. J is TRBJ1-6 and V is TRBV28, with a weak D call TRBD1 (6 bases). CDR3 length: 15 amino acids. Germline CDR1 and CDR2: MDHEN and SYDVKM. CDR3 amino acids: CASRGPQGISSPLHF. CDR3 nucleotide sequence: TGCGCCAGCCGAGGACCTCAGGGGATTAGTTCACCCCTCCACTTT.

This sequence joins TRBV4-2 and TRBJ1-4; 10 bases are a match to TRBD1. This CDR3 has 16 residues. Germline CDR1 is LGHNA and CDR2 is YNFKEQ. The V segment lost 1 base and the J segment 8 bases; nucleotides outside the gene matches: 7. The CDR3 sequence: CASSQARQGAYEKLFF. In nucleotides, the CDR3 is TGTGCCAGCAGCCAAGCCCGACAGGGGGCTTACGAAAAACTGTTTTTT.

The gene calls are TRBV6-1 and TRBJ2-1, with 11 bases matching TRBD1. V was clipped by 7 bases and J by 8 bases; unmatched bases: 7. Germline lookup yields CDR1 MNHNS and CDR2 SASEGT. CDR3 length: 14 amino acids. The CDR3 coding sequence is TGTGCCAGCAAGGGGACAGGGGGGACCTATGAGCAGTTCTTC. Translation: CASKGTGGTYEQFF.

The chain carries TRBV30 and TRBJ2-2, with D possibly TRBD2 on 5 matching bases. Trimming removed 3 bases from V and 4 bases from J, with 9 bases in between. In germline, CDR1 is GTSNPN, CDR2 SVGIG (reference sequence). CDR3 length: 13 amino acids. Written as DNA, the CDR3 is TGTGCCTGGAGCATAGGGAGCACCGGGGAGCTGTTTTTT. This codes for CAWSIGSTGELFF.

This clone has just a few counts. This chain joins TRBV6-5 and TRBJ1-5, with no clear D. There are 14 residues in the CDR3. Trimming pared 2 bases from V and 4 bases from J, leaving 9 bases between. Per the germline V gene, CDR1 is MNHEY and CDR2 is SVGAGI. Here the CDR3 reads CASSYTRTNQPQHF. The CDR3, as DNA: TGTGCCAGCAGTTACACCCGAACAAATCAGCCCCAGCATTTT.

The chain carries TRBV7-2 and TRBJ1-1, with 7 positions matching TRBD1. Trimming cost V 8 bases and J 4 bases; bases outside gene matches: 10. CDR3 length: 14 amino acids. Germline CDR1 is SGHTA and CDR2 is FQGNSA. The CDR3, as DNA: TGTGCCAGCTGTCCGGGACAGTTAACCACTGAAGCTTTCTTT. It yields the protein CASCPGQLTTEAFF.

This chain uses TRBV5-1 with TRBJ2-1; the D gene is possibly TRBD1 (5 bases). V was trimmed by 0 bases and J by 8 bases, leaving 15 bases between them. Germline V gene sequence: CDR1 SGHRS, CDR2 YFSETQ. The CDR3 is 15 amino acids. For the CDR3, the DNA is TGCGCCAGCAGCTTGGGCAGGGTTAATGTTGATGAGCAGTTCTTC. This sequence encodes CASSLGRVNVDEQFF.

The chain is built from TRBV9 and TRBJ2-7; 8 nucleotides agree with TRBD2. The CDR3 loop spans 15 amino acids. Per the germline V gene, CDR1 is SGDLS and CDR2 is YYNGEE. Unmatched junction bases numbered 6, after V lost 0 bases and J lost 4 bases. CDR3 in DNA: TGTGCCAGCAGCGTAGAGAGCGGGGGATCTTACGAGCAGTACTTC. Translation gives CASSVESGGSYEQYF.

The V call is TRBV10-3, the J call TRBJ1-2; tentative D call: TRBD1 (5 bases). The CDR3 spans 13 residues. The germline V and J ends were trimmed by 5 bases and 7 bases, with 14 bases remaining between them. Germline V lookup: CDR1 ENHRY, CDR2 SYGVKD. This chain's CDR3 is CAISSSGTSGYTF. In nucleotides, the CDR3 is TGTGCCATCAGTTCTAGCGGGACTAGTGGCTACACCTTC.

The chain uses TRBV7-2 and TRBJ2-3, with D maybe TRBD2 (6 bases). V was clipped by 4 bases and J by 2 bases, with 10 bases between them. Germline V gene sequence: CDR1 SGHTA, CDR2 FQGNSA. This CDR3 has 14 residues. For the CDR3, the DNA is TGTGCCAGCAGCTCGTCGGGGGTCACAGATACGCAGTATTTT. Protein product: CASSSSGVTDTQYF.

The V call is TRBV7-7, the J call TRBJ2-5; TRBD1 might be the D (5 bases). From germline, CDR1 is SSHAT and CDR2 FNYEAQ (reference sequence). The ends were cut back, 2 bases at V and 3 bases at J, with 13 bases in the middle. This CDR3 is built from 15 residues. In DNA form, the CDR3 reads TGTGCCAGCAGCTTATCCAAAGGGGTAGAAGAGACCCAGTACTTC. Translation gives CASSLSKGVEETQYF.

The chain carries TRBV10-1 and TRBJ2-1, with TRBD1 identical over 8 bases. Germline lookup yields CDR1 WNHNN and CDR2 SYGVQD (reference sequence). This CDR3 contains 15 residues. The V gene end was trimmed by 2 bases and the J gene end by 6 bases; junction bases not matched to a gene: 6. This CDR3 reads CASSEPGTGGNEQFF. Written as DNA, the CDR3 is TGCGCCAGCAGTGAGCCAGGGACAGGCGGCAATGAGCAGTTCTTC.